The source of this T cell receptor beta chain is a study of T cells in Graves' hyperthyroidism and ophthalmopathy. This clonotype was detected only a few times. Amplification targeted TCR beta CDR3 regions from RNA transcripts. The HTBI set primed first-round TCR CDR3 RT-PCR. TCRdb ran MiXCR on the multiplex PCR reads and lists one entry per CDR3 protein. The sample has hundreds of thousands of distinct CDR3 sequences, about 45% seen once; the top ten hold approximately 7.2%. CDR1 is MNHEY and CDR2 is SMNVEV in the germline V gene (reference sequence). This CDR3 is 16 amino acids long. V lost 5 bases, J lost 0 bases, and 17 bases lay in between.

This chain joins TRBV27 and TRBJ2-7; the D call may be TRBD1 or TRBD2 (5 bases each). The source material was peripheral blood or thyroid tissue (not recorded which). The TCR was taken from an adult man with Graves' disease, either hyperthyroidism or ophthalmopathy (not recorded which). The CDR3 nucleotides are TGTGCCAGCAGTCCAGGGACGGAATTCGGCTCCTACGAGCAGTACTTC. Protein: CASSPGTEFGSYEQYF.